The 20 T cell receptor beta chains below all came from one sample that was sequenced in a study of cytomegalovirus exposure and HLA in healthy donors. In the PCR, 60 Vbeta and 13 Jbeta primers were used. Profiling relied on immunoSEQ multiplex PCR, and the TCRdb table lists in-frame clones only, not all of them. The profile covers 150,000 to 200,000 clones, with 75% to 90% appearing a single time and about 2.1% taken by the ten largest. The source material was PBMCs. These receptors were taken from a young woman in good health and CMV-seronegative.

This chain links TRBV18 with TRBJ2-3, with D tentatively TRBD2 (5 bases). Germline V gene sequence: CDR1 KGHSH, CDR2 LQKENI. V was shortened by 6 bases and J by 6 bases, with 16 bases between the two germline ends. The CDR3 extends over 14 amino acids. The CDR3 DNA sequence: TGTGCCAGCTCTCCGGGCCTTAGAGGGGATACGCAGTATTTT. Protein sequence: CASSPGLRGDTQYF.

Worth noting for this clone: The identical CDR3 is also encoded by other nucleotide sequences in the sample. The V gene is TRBV9, the J gene TRBJ1-2; the D is unclear. The CDR3 runs 12 residues. The V gene lost 2 bases and the J gene lost 2 bases, with 4 bases spanning the gap. Germline values: CDR1 SGDLS, CDR2 YYNGEE. Here the CDR3 reads CASSVTNYGYTF. In DNA, the CDR3 is TGTGCCAGCAGCGTCACAAACTATGGCTACACCTTC.

The chain has TRBV5-6 and TRBJ1-3; a possible D gene is TRBD1 (5 bases). V was pared by 1 base and J by 0 bases, with 8 bases between. This CDR3 has 15 residues. Germline V lookup: CDR1 SGHDT, CDR2 YYEEEE. CDR3 loop: CASSLTGGSGNTIYF. The DNA of the CDR3 is TGTGCCAGCAGCTTGACAGGTGGCTCTGGAAACACCATATATTTT.

The chain recombines TRBV18 with TRBJ1-1, with 7 positions matching TRBD1. Germline lookup yields CDR1 KGHSH and CDR2 LQKENI. The CDR3 is 15 residues long. Trimming at V came to 3 bases and at J to 1 base, leaving 5 bases not matched to a gene. CDR3 in amino acids: CASSPRDSENTEAFF. The CDR3 coding sequence is TGTGCCAGCTCACCTCGGGACAGCGAGAACACTGAAGCTTTCTTT.

CDR3 DNA sequence: TGTGCCAGCAGCCAGGACAGGGGGGGTGGCTACACCTTC. It translates to CASSQDRGGGYTF. The chain has TRBV27 and TRBJ1-2; 10 nucleotides agree with TRBD1. Germline CDR1 reads MNHEY; CDR2 reads SMNVEV (reference sequence). Losses at the gene ends were 6 bases for V and 7 bases for J; bases not matched to a gene: 5. This CDR3 is built from 13 residues.

This chain joins TRBV27 and TRBJ1-3; possibly TRBD1 for D (5 bases). CDR1 MNHEY and CDR2 SMNVEV come from the germline V gene (reference sequence). Between the trimmed V and J ends, which lost 2 bases and 0 bases, there was a span of 5 bases. The CDR3 length is 14 residues. DNA of the CDR3: TGTGCCAGCAGTTTACAGGGCTCTGGAAACACCATATATTTT. Translated: CASSLQGSGNTIYF.

Here the CDR3 DNA reads TGTGCCAGCAGCCTAACGACAGGCTATGGCTACACCTTC. This encodes CASSLTTGYGYTF. The chain joins TRBV7-9 to TRBJ1-2, with D tentatively TRBD1 (6 bases). CDR3 length: 13 residues. The germline CDR1 and CDR2 sequences are SEHNR and FQNEAQ (reference sequence). V was cut by 5 bases and J by 4 bases, with 11 bases left in between.

This clone was recorded once. The chain employs TRBV4-1 and TRBJ2-1, with D tentatively TRBD1 (5 bases). V was cut by 5 bases and J by 6 bases, with 20 bases left in between. The CDR3 is 16 amino acids. From germline, CDR1 is MGHRA and CDR2 YSYEKL. The CDR3 coding sequence is TGCGCCAGCAGCGAAAGTACAGGTATCTCTTCCAATGAGCAGTTCTTC. This codes for CASSESTGISSNEQFF.

The CDR3 region has the DNA TGTGCCAGTAGTCTAAGGACAGGGGATAGCAATCAGCCCCAGCATTTT. Translated: CASSLRTGDSNQPQHF. This rearrangement joins TRBV19 to TRBJ1-5, with 9 bases that match TRBD1. The CDR3 consists of 16 residues. After removal of 5 bases from V and 0 bases from J, the junction contained 5 bases not matched to a gene. From germline, CDR1 is LNHDA and CDR2 SQIVND (reference sequence).

This sequence joins TRBV6-1 and TRBJ1-3, with D maybe TRBD1 (6 bases). V was cut by 7 bases and J by 4 bases, with 14 bases left in between. The CDR3 runs 14 residues. Germline loops: CDR1 MNHNS, CDR2 SASEGT. The CDR3 DNA reads TGTGCCAGCAACACAGGGCAAGCGGGAAACACCATATATTTT. This gives the protein CASNTGQAGNTIYF.

J is TRBJ2-7 and V is TRBV27, with 9 nucleotides matching TRBD1. Germline trimming cut 2 bases from V and 6 bases from J; bases unmatched to any gene: 8. Germline CDR1 reads MNHEY; CDR2 reads SMNVEV (reference sequence). The length of the CDR3 is 15 residues. In DNA form, the CDR3 reads TGTGCCAGCAGTTTAGTTGGGACAGGGATCCGCGAGCAGTACTTC. Translation gives CASSLVGTGIREQYF.

The chain links TRBV30 to TRBJ2-2; D gene unclear. Deletions cut 4 bases from V and 1 base from J, with 10 bases between. The CDR3 has 14 residues. Germline CDR1 GTSNPN, CDR2 SVGIG (reference sequence). CDR3 protein: CAWTPTGNTGELFF. CDR3 bases: TGTGCCTGGACCCCTACTGGGAACACCGGGGAGCTGTTTTTT.

The chain is built from TRBV10-3 and TRBJ2-3, with 10 bases that match TRBD2. The CDR3 is made up of 16 amino acids. CDR1 and CDR2 (germline): ENHRY, SYGVKD. V shed 0 bases and J 1 base; nucleotides not matched to a gene: 1. CDR3 DNA sequence: TGTGCCATCAGTGAGTCCAGCGGGGGGGGCACAGATACGCAGTATTTT. Protein sequence: CAISESSGGGTDTQYF.

The V gene is TRBV27, the J gene TRBJ2-7; 7 bases match TRBD1. The CDR3 spans 16 residues. Germline CDR1 MNHEY, CDR2 SMNVEV (reference sequence). The V and J ends lost 7 bases and 0 bases, in that order; junction bases with no gene match: 12. CDR3 sequence: CASTPTGTESSYEQYF. The CDR3 DNA reads TGTGCCAGCACCCCTACCGGGACAGAGAGCTCCTACGAGCAGTACTTC.

This chain connects TRBV27 to TRBJ2-7, with D tentatively TRBD2 (5 bases). V was pared by 5 bases and J by 0 bases, with 17 bases between. The CDR3 is 16 amino acids. The germline CDR1 and CDR2 sequences are MNHEY and SMNVEV (reference sequence). This CDR3 is CASSPSGGESSYEQYF. DNA of the CDR3: TGTGCCAGCAGTCCCTCCGGTGGGGAGAGCTCCTACGAGCAGTACTTC.

The chain couples TRBV27 to TRBJ1-1; D is unclear. From germline, CDR1 is MNHEY and CDR2 SMNVEV (reference sequence). The CDR3 has 14 amino acids. Trimming shortened V by 8 bases and J by 4 bases, and 17 bases separated the two germline ends. CDR3 bases: TGTGCCAGCGGGTTTCAACGAGGTGTCACTGAAGCTTTCTTT. Translating gives CASGFQRGVTEAFF.

This chain joins TRBV28 and TRBJ2-3, with 8 bases identical to TRBD2. The CDR3 covers 14 residues. Per the germline V gene, CDR1 is MDHEN and CDR2 is SYDVKM. Trimming cost V 9 bases and J 1 base; bases outside gene matches: 6. The CDR3 sequence: CASTRRGGTDTQYF. The CDR3 DNA is TGTGCCAGTACACGGCGGGGGGGCACAGATACGCAGTATTTT.

This chain joins TRBV5-1 and TRBJ2-7; 9 bases align to TRBD1. The CDR3 extends over 14 amino acids. Germline-derived CDR1 and CDR2 are SGHRS and YFSETQ. V was clipped by 3 bases and J by 3 bases; unmatched bases: 4. CDR3 sequence reads: CASSSGTGRYEQYF. The DNA for the CDR3 is TGCGCCAGCAGCTCCGGGACAGGGCGCTACGAGCAGTACTTC.

Only one count was recorded for this clone. This chain joins TRBV6-1 and TRBJ2-2; 7 nucleotides align to TRBD2. This CDR3 contains 14 residues. J lost 7 bases, V lost 3 bases, and 5 bases had no gene match. CDR1 is MNHNS and CDR2 is SASEGT in the germline V gene. The CDR3 protein is CASSDMVAGGELFF. The CDR3 bases are TGTGCCAGCAGTGATATGGTAGCGGGCGGGGAGCTGTTTTTT.

The chain links TRBV9 to TRBJ2-2; the D gene is possibly TRBD2 (6 bases). V gave up 0 bases and J gave up 6 bases, with 21 bases separating them. Germline loops: CDR1 SGDLS, CDR2 YYNGEE. The CDR3 length is 18 residues. The CDR3 DNA sequence: TGTGCCAGCAGCGTAGCGGTCGGAGGGGCGGTAAGCGCCGGGGAGCTGTTTTTT. Amino acid sequence: CASSVAVGGAVSAGELFF.